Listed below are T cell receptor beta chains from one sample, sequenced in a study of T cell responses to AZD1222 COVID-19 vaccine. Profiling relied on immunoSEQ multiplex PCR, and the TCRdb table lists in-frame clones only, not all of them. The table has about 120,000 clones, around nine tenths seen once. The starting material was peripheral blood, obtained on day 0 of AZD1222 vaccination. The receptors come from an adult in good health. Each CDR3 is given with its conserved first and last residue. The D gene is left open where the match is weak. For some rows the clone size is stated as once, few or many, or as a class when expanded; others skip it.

CDR3: CASSLGQGGPFNF
DNA: TGTGCCAGCAGTCTTGGACAGGGGGGACCTTTTAACTTC
V: TRBV12-3/TRBV12-4
D: TRBD1
J: TRBJ2-7
size: NA

CDR3: CASSSYREAFF
DNA: TGTGCCAGCAGCTCGTACCGTGAAGCTTTCTTT
V: TRBV11-1
D: NA
J: TRBJ1-1
size: NA

CDR3: CASRVGGEKLFF
DNA: TGCGCCAGCAGAGTAGGGGGTGAAAAACTGTTTTTT
V: TRBV5-1
D: NA
J: TRBJ1-4
size: NA

CDR3: CASSFNGYMNTEAFF
DNA: TGTGCCAGCAGCTTTAATGGGTACATGAACACTGAAGCTTTCTTT
V: TRBV11-1
D: NA
J: TRBJ1-1
size: once

CDR3: CASSYGAGSKRELFF
DNA: TGTGCCAGCAGTTACGGGGCAGGGAGTAAAAGGGAGCTGTTTTTT
V: TRBV6-5
D: NA
J: TRBJ2-2
size: NA

CDR3: CATSKSAAKYGYTF
DNA: TGTGCCACCAGTAAGTCGGCGGCTAAATATGGCTACACCTTC
V: TRBV24-1
D: NA
J: TRBJ1-2
size: NA

CDR3: CASSVVEGTGALDQPQHF
DNA: TGTGCCAGCAGTGTAGTCGAGGGGACAGGGGCCCTTGATCAGCCCCAGCATTTT
V: TRBV2
D: TRBD1
J: TRBJ1-5
size: NA

CDR3: CASSLVGRGSTDTQYF
DNA: TGTGCCAGCAGCTTAGTGGGGCGGGGGAGCACAGATACGCAGTATTTT
V: TRBV7-2
D: TRBD2
J: TRBJ2-3
size: NA

CDR3: CASSLAGLTNTEAFF
DNA: TGTGCCAGCAGTTTGGCGGGACTTACGAACACTGAAGCTTTCTTT
V: TRBV27
D: NA
J: TRBJ1-1
size: once

CDR3: CASSLGWGTGGAGYGYTF
DNA: TGTGCCAGCAGTTTGGGATGGGGGACAGGGGGCGCCGGCTATGGCTACACCTTC
V: TRBV28
D: TRBD1
J: TRBJ1-2
size: NA

CDR3: CASGRLAGGTEQFF
DNA: TGTGCCAGCGGACGACTAGCGGGGGGAACTGAGCAGTTCTTC
V: TRBV6-5
D: TRBD2
J: TRBJ2-1
size: NA

CDR3: CASSHGPMNTEAFF
DNA: TGTGCCAGCAGCCACGGGCCTATGAACACTGAAGCTTTCTTT
V: TRBV7-3
D: NA
J: TRBJ1-1
size: NA

CDR3: CASNIVPGTQYF
DNA: TGTGCCAGCAACATTGTACCGGGTACGCAGTATTTT
V: TRBV7-2
D: NA
J: TRBJ2-3
size: NA

CDR3: CSARDLPVPHF
DNA: TGCAGTGCTAGAGATTTACCGGTTCCTCATTTT
V: TRBV20-1
D: NA
J: TRBJ2-3
size: NA

CDR3: CASSEGWTGEAFF
DNA: TGCGCCAGCAGTGAGGGATGGACAGGAGAAGCTTTCTTT
V: TRBV10-1
D: TRBD1
J: TRBJ1-1
size: NA

CDR3: CASSKPGQQSYGYTF
DNA: TGTGCCAGTAGTAAGCCGGGACAGCAAAGCTATGGCTACACCTTC
V: TRBV19
D: TRBD1
J: TRBJ1-2
size: NA

CDR3: CASSATGGPGANVLTF
DNA: TGTGCCAGCAGTGCGACAGGTGGGCCTGGGGCCAACGTCCTGACTTTC
V: TRBV2
D: NA
J: TRBJ2-6
size: NA

CDR3: CASRSLRNTDTQYF
DNA: TGTGCCAGTAGAAGTCTGAGGAACACAGATACGCAGTATTTT
V: TRBV19
D: NA
J: TRBJ2-3
size: NA

CDR3: CASSTIGQGYNSPLHF
DNA: TGTGCCAGCAGCACCATTGGACAGGGGTATAATTCACCCCTCCACTTT
V: TRBV11-3
D: TRBD1
J: TRBJ1-6
size: once

CDR3: CASGTSGGASGYF
DNA: TGTGCCAGCGGGACTAGCGGGGGGGCCTCGGGGTATTTT
V: TRBV2
D: TRBD2
J: TRBJ2-3
size: NA

CDR3: CASSSPPEAFF
DNA: TGTGCCAGCAGCTCCCCCCCTGAAGCTTTCTTT
V: TRBV7-9
D: NA
J: TRBJ1-1
size: NA

CDR3: CASSILSGQANEKLFF
DNA: TGTGCCAGTAGTATACTTTCGGGACAGGCGAATGAAAAACTGTTTTTT
V: TRBV19
D: TRBD1
J: TRBJ1-4
size: NA

CDR3: CASSLGTDYNQPQHF
DNA: TGTGCCAGCTCACTTGGGACGGATTACAATCAGCCCCAGCATTTT
V: TRBV18
D: NA
J: TRBJ1-5
size: NA

CDR3: CASSQAGYRAQQYF
DNA: TGTGCCAGCAGCCAAGCGGGGTACCGGGCCCAGCAGTACTTC
V: TRBV14
D: NA
J: TRBJ2-7
size: NA

CDR3: CASSFSHGGAGETQYF
DNA: TGTGCCAGCAGCTTTTCTCACGGGGGGGCCGGGGAGACCCAGTACTTC
V: TRBV7-8
D: TRBD2
J: TRBJ2-5
size: NA

CDR3: CASSRWAGTANYGYTF
DNA: TGTGCCAGCAGCCGATGGGCCGGGACAGCAAACTATGGCTACACCTTC
V: TRBV9
D: TRBD1
J: TRBJ1-2
size: NA

CDR3: CSASGASGGPWETQYF
DNA: TGCAGTGCTAGTGGGGCTAGCGGGGGGCCTTGGGAGACCCAGTACTTC
V: TRBV20-1
D: TRBD2
J: TRBJ2-5
size: NA

CDR3: CASSYGLFSREDTEAFF
DNA: TGTGCCAGCAGTTACGGACTCTTCTCCAGGGAGGACACTGAAGCTTTCTTT
V: TRBV6-2/TRBV6-3
D: NA
J: TRBJ1-1
size: few

CDR3: CASSQRAVRTDTQYF
DNA: TGTGCCAGCAGCCAACGGGCGGTCCGCACAGATACGCAGTATTTT
V: TRBV3-1/TRBV3-2
D: NA
J: TRBJ2-3
size: few

CDR3: CASSISRSNQPQHF
DNA: TGTGCCAGTAGTATATCCAGGAGCAATCAGCCCCAGCATTTT
V: TRBV19
D: NA
J: TRBJ1-5
size: NA

CDR3: CASSRTGTGGGYTF
DNA: TGTGCCAGCAGTCGTACCGGGACAGGGGGCGGCTACACCTTC
V: TRBV6-5
D: TRBD1
J: TRBJ1-2
size: few

CDR3: CASSLGPGNTIYF
DNA: TGTGCCAGCAGCTTAGGCCCCGGAAACACCATATATTTT
V: TRBV13
D: NA
J: TRBJ1-3
size: NA

CDR3: CASTPDGTETQYF
DNA: TGTGCCAGTACCCCCGACGGGACGGAGACCCAGTACTTC
V: TRBV19
D: NA
J: TRBJ2-5
size: NA

CDR3: CSVTPGQGSTEAFF
DNA: TGCAGCGTTACCCCGGGACAGGGAAGCACTGAAGCTTTCTTT
V: TRBV29-1
D: TRBD1
J: TRBJ1-1
size: NA

CDR3: CASSPGGGGGMNTEAFF
DNA: TGCGCCAGCAGCCCCGGAGGTGGGGGGGGAATGAACACTGAAGCTTTCTTT
V: TRBV4-1
D: NA
J: TRBJ1-1
size: NA

CDR3: CASSFLPGHMQFF
DNA: TGTGCCAGCAGTTTTCTCCCGGGACATATGCAGTTCTTC
V: TRBV6-5
D: NA
J: TRBJ2-1
size: NA

CDR3: CASSPLGARGETQYF
DNA: TGTGCCAGCAGCCCACTTGGGGCTCGAGGGGAGACCCAGTACTTC
V: TRBV9
D: NA
J: TRBJ2-5
size: many

CDR3: CASSMEGQPQHF
DNA: TGTGCCAGCAGCATGGAGGGCCAGCCCCAGCATTTT
V: TRBV11-2
D: NA
J: TRBJ1-5
size: NA

CDR3: CASSYRGKQPQHF
DNA: TGTGCCAGCAGTTACAGGGGCAAACAGCCCCAGCATTTT
V: TRBV27
D: TRBD1
J: TRBJ1-5
size: few

CDR3: CASSLNRALGTDTQYF
DNA: TGTGCCAGCAGCTTAAACCGGGCCCTAGGGACAGATACGCAGTATTTT
V: TRBV7-3
D: NA
J: TRBJ2-3
size: NA

CDR3: CASMRRGPNEKLFF
DNA: TGTGCCAGTATGCGCAGGGGGCCTAATGAAAAACTGTTTTTT
V: TRBV19
D: TRBD1
J: TRBJ1-4
size: NA

CDR3: CASSLGTGTFYEQYF
DNA: TGTGCCAGCAGCCTCGGGACAGGGACCTTTTACGAGCAGTACTTC
V: TRBV5-4
D: TRBD1
J: TRBJ2-7
size: NA

CDR3: CASSKQGSGNTINF
DNA: TGTGCCAGCAGTAAACAGGGCTCCGGAAACACCATAAATTTT
V: TRBV9
D: NA
J: TRBJ1-3
size: NA

CDR3: CSVGRTGTIHGYTF
DNA: TGCAGCGTTGGACGGACAGGGACGATCCATGGCTACACCTTC
V: TRBV29-1
D: TRBD1
J: TRBJ1-2
size: NA

CDR3: CASSPEVIPKVSGNTIYF
DNA: TGTGCCAGCTCACCGGAGGTTATCCCGAAAGTATCTGGAAACACCATATATTTT
V: TRBV18
D: NA
J: TRBJ1-3
size: once